Included here is one T cell receptor (beta chain) sequence, with context. The antigen is not known. The V end lost 3 bases, the J end lost 2 bases, and 5 bases lay between the germline ends. The CDR3 totals 12 residues. With the ViraFEST assay, the study expanded antigen-specific CD4+ T cells using viral peptide pools, then sequenced them. The culture ran for about 11 days, and then CD4+ T cells were isolated. All participants had two doses of either the BNT162b2 or mRNA-1273 vaccine. Absence of prior SARS-CoV-2 infection characterized the vaccine recipients, who showed negative nucleocapsid antibodies. The record originates from a study of vaccination effects on CD4 cells after COVID-19. The wider study: It was a median of 72 days after the second dose that post-vaccine samples were obtained. Findings and caveats of the study: Clones that were induced by infection or by vaccine showed marked contraction late after vaccination. Few convalescent patients, and no early post-infection timepoints, were available to the study.

TCRdb's table, derived via immunoSEQ multiplex PCR, lists solely in-frame clones and lacks some. This table holds 25,000 to 40,000 clones, around three fifths found once. The sequencing used CD4+ T cells from PBMCs cultured with SARS-CoV-2 spike peptides, collected after COVID-19 vaccination. This receptor was taken from a human donor who received a COVID-19 vaccine. The V gene is TRBV12-3 or TRBV12-4, the J gene TRBJ2-7; no clear D. The CDR3 is CASSLGTYEQYF. CDR3 bases: TGTGCCAGCAGTTTGGGTACCTACGAGCAGTACTTC.